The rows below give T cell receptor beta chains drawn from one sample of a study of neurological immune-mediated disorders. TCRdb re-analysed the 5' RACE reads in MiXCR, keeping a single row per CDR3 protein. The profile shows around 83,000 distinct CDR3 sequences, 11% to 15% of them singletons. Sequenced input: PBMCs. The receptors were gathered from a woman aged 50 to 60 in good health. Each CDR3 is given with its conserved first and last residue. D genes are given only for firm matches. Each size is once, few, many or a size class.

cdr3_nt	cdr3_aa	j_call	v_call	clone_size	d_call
TGCGCCAGCAGCTATGGACAGGGAGGCTACAATGAGCAGTTCTTC	CASSYGQGGYNEQFF	TRBJ2-1	TRBV5-1	many	TRBD1
TGTGCCAGCTCACCTGGTACTAGCCCAGATACGCAGTATTTT	CASSPGTSPDTQYF	TRBJ2-3	TRBV18	many	.
TGTGCCAGCACTTTTAGCGTGGGGAACACCGGGGAGCTGTTTTTT	CASTFSVGNTGELFF	TRBJ2-2	TRBV2	many	.
TGTGCCAGCAGCTTGTTAAGGACAGAGTGGAATGAGCAGTTCTTC	CASSLLRTEWNEQFF	TRBJ2-1	TRBV7-2	many	.
TGCGCCAGCAGCTTGGTGGGCGGTGGCACTGAAGCTTTCTTT	CASSLVGGGTEAFF	TRBJ1-1	TRBV5-1	many	.
TGTGCCACCAGCGGAGCACTAGCGGGAGTCGGCAATGAGCAGTTCTTC	CATSGALAGVGNEQFF	TRBJ2-1	TRBV24-1	many	TRBD2
TGTGCCAGCAGCCATGGGAGTGGCTACACCTTC	CASSHGSGYTF	TRBJ1-2	TRBV3-1	many	.
TGTGCCAGCAGCTTCCAGGGGGCCCTCCAAGAGACCCAGTACTTC	CASSFQGALQETQYF	TRBJ2-5	TRBV5-5	many	TRBD1
TGTGCCAGCGGGGACAGGGCCTACGAGCAGTACTTC	CASGDRAYEQYF	TRBJ2-7	TRBV9	many	TRBD1
TGTGCCAGCAGTGGAAACGGGCCTCGCTACGAGCAGTACTTC	CASSGNGPRYEQYF	TRBJ2-7	TRBV28	many	.
TGTGCCATCAGTGAGTCAGGGACAGGGCATCAGCCCCAGCATTTT	CAISESGTGHQPQHF	TRBJ1-5	TRBV10-3	many	TRBD1